The 32 T cell receptor beta chains below were found in one sample sequenced in a study of blood T cells in healthy people across ages. Then a second PCR, running roughly 7 to 11 cycles, was carried out with a sample-barcoded 5' primer and a J-beta primer mix. TCRdb analysed the 5' RACE reads with MiXCR anew, one entry per CDR3 protein. The repertoire holds more than 1,400,000 distinct CDR3 sequences, with about 40% as singletons. The material sequenced was blood. These receptors originate from a young woman in good health.

This chain uses TRBV20-1 with TRBJ2-7, with 10 bases aligning to TRBD2. Looked up from germline, CDR1 is DFQATT and CDR2 is SNEGSKA (reference sequence). Germline trimming cut 6 bases from V and 3 bases from J; bases unmatched to any gene: 8. The CDR3 spans 14 residues. The CDR3 reads CSAVVSGRIYEQYF. In nucleotides, the CDR3 is TGCAGTGCGGTCGTTAGCGGGAGGATCTACGAGCAGTACTTC.

This chain uses TRBV20-1 with TRBJ2-1, with TRBD2 matching over 7 bases. V gave up 5 bases and J gave up 3 bases; unmatched junction bases: 10. CDR3 length equals 15 residues. CDR1 DFQATT and CDR2 SNEGSKA come from the germline V gene (reference sequence). DNA for the CDR3: TGCAGTGCTGGGGCCGGGCGGGGGAGCTACAATGAGCAGTTCTTC. Its translation is CSAGAGRGSYNEQFF.

This chain links TRBV20-1 with TRBJ1-1; D ambiguous. V lost 3 bases to trimming and J lost 7 bases, with 9 bases between them. The germline gives CDR1 DFQATT, CDR2 SNEGSKA (reference sequence). There are 11 residues in the CDR3. CDR3 in amino acids: CSARSPDEAFF. The CDR3 bases are TGCAGTGCTAGGAGCCCAGATGAAGCTTTCTTT.

This clonotype was observed a few times. V and J are TRBV20-1 and TRBJ1-5; 8 bases fit TRBD1. TRBJ2-3 matches the DNA end more closely, so the J call is doubtful. This CDR3 comprises 16 residues. Looked up from germline, CDR1 is DFQATT and CDR2 is SNEGSKA (reference sequence). CDR3 protein: CSAMNYRGDSNQPQYF. As DNA, the CDR3 is TGCAGTGCTATGAACTACAGGGGGGACAGCAATCAGCCCCAGTATTTT.

The chain carries TRBV5-1 and TRBJ1-1; D is ambiguous. The CDR3 has 13 residues. Germline-derived CDR1 and CDR2 are SGHRS and YFSETQ. V shed 0 bases and J shed 12 bases, with 15 bases lying between them. The CDR3, as DNA: TGCGCCAGCAGCTTGGATGGGGATCTTTTAACTTTCTTT. Amino acid sequence: CASSLDGDLLTFF.

The chain combines TRBV29-1 with TRBJ2-2; possible D gene TRBD2, 6 bases. Germline CDR1 and CDR2: SQVTM and ANQGSEA. This CDR3 contains 15 residues. V was pared by 4 bases and J by 0 bases, with 12 bases between. The chain's CDR3 is CSVAAGWANTGELFF. The DNA for the CDR3 is TGCAGCGTTGCTGCGGGGTGGGCGAACACCGGGGAGCTGTTTTTT.

The gene calls are TRBV20-1 and TRBJ2-5, with 8 bases that match TRBD2. J gave up 11 bases and V 0 bases, and 20 bases lay outside the gene matches. Germline V gene lookup returns CDR1 DFQATT and CDR2 SNEGSKA (reference sequence). The CDR3 runs to 17 residues. CDR3 loop: CSARDSSGRLSPLEQYF. The CDR3 DNA reads TGCAGTGCTAGAGACTCTAGCGGGCGACTGTCACCCCTAGAGCAGTACTTC.

This sequence joins TRBV3-1 and TRBJ2-1; 7 positions match TRBD2. This CDR3 comprises 18 residues. The trim removed 0 bases at V and 2 bases at J, leaving 10 bases unmatched. Germline V lookup: CDR1 LGHDT, CDR2 YNNKEL (reference sequence). The CDR3 DNA follows: TGTGCCAGCAGCCAAGATGGGAGCGGGGCTGCCCCCTACAATGAGCAGTTCTTC. It yields the protein CASSQDGSGAAPYNEQFF.

This clonotype was found a few times. The V gene is TRBV5-1, the J gene TRBJ2-1, with TRBD1 as a possible D gene (6 bases). V lost 6 bases, J lost 0 bases, and 13 bases lay in between. The CDR3 consists of 15 residues. Germline lookup yields CDR1 SGHRS and CDR2 YFSETQ. The CDR3 DNA is TGCGCCAGCAACCCACAGACAGGCTCCTACAATGAGCAGTTCTTC. Amino acid sequence: CASNPQTGSYNEQFF. Filled out from reference TRBV5-1 and TRBJ2-1, the complete variable domain reads KAGVTQTPRYLIKTRGQQVTLSCSPISGHRSVSWYQQTPGQGLQFLFEYFSETQRNKGNFPGRFSGRQFSNSRSEMNVSTLELGDSALYLCASNPQTGSYNEQFFGPGTRLTVL.

The sample holds one count of this clonotype. The chain combines TRBV20-1 with TRBJ2-5; D might be TRBD1 (6 bases). The J call is uncertain, as TRBJ2-4 better fits the DNA end. Germline V gene lookup returns CDR1 DFQATT and CDR2 SNEGSKA (reference sequence). The CDR3 contains 13 residues. DNA for the CDR3: TGCAGTGCATCTCGAAGGGGGATAAACATTCAGTACTTC. As protein: CSASRRGINIQYF.

On this clonotype itself: One junction end disagrees with the germline gene, perhaps due to a read error. The chain has TRBV20-1 and TRBJ1-1; tentatively, D is TRBD1 (6 bases). This CDR3 has 14 residues. Germline assignment: CDR1 DFQATT and CDR2 SNEGSKA (reference sequence). CDR3 region: CSVQAGGEYTEAFF. CDR3 nucleotides: TGTAGTGTCCAGGCGGGGGGCGAGTACACTGAAGCTTTCTTT.

The table lists this clonotype with a few counts. This chain connects TRBV6-5 to TRBJ1-2; 12 bases are shared with TRBD1. Germline CDR1 is MNHEY and CDR2 is SVGAGI. The CDR3 spans 15 residues. V lost 2 bases and J lost 7; bases outside the gene matches: 5. CDR3 amino acids: CASSYRDRGRSGYTF. CDR3 nucleotide sequence: TGTGCCAGCAGTTACCGGGACAGGGGGCGAAGTGGCTACACCTTC.

This clonotype showed up just a few times. The chain employs TRBV20-1 and TRBJ1-2, with D possibly TRBD1 on 6 matching bases. The V and J ends lost 2 bases and 7 bases respectively, with 17 bases between them. Germline V lookup: CDR1 DFQATT, CDR2 SNEGSKA (reference sequence). This CDR3 spans 14 amino acids. Written as DNA, the CDR3 is TGCAGTGCTAGACCACAGGGATCGGGTTTTGGCTACACCTTC. Residues: CSARPQGSGFGYTF.

V gene TRBV18 combines with J gene TRBJ1-6, with a tentative D call TRBD1 (5 bases). CDR1 is KGHSH, CDR2 LQKENI, per germline. This CDR3 has 15 amino acids. Trimming cost V 2 bases and J 7 bases, with 12 bases left between them. CDR3 DNA: TGTGCCAGCTCACCAAACGTAGGGGAGAATTCACCCCTCCACTTT. Translated, it gives CASSPNVGENSPLHF. Drawing the rest from reference TRBV18 and TRBJ1-6, the complete variable domain is NAGVMQNPRHLVRRRGQEARLRCSPMKGHSHVYWYRQLPEEGLKFMVYLQKENIIDESGMPKERFSAEFPKEGPSILRIQQVVRGDSAAYFCASSPNVGENSPLHFGNGTRLTVT.

The chain combines TRBV5-1 with TRBJ2-4, with D possibly matching TRBD2 (5 bases). From germline, CDR1 is SGHRS and CDR2 YFSETQ. The CDR3 runs 15 residues. V was cut by 1 base and J by 5 bases, with 13 bases left in between. CDR3 bases: TGCGCCAGCAGCTTGTCGGGAAATACGGAAAACATTCAGTACTTC. Its protein product is CASSLSGNTENIQYF.

At least ten counts were recorded for this clonotype. Its ends do not fully match the called genes, so a read error is possible. The J gene is TRBJ2-7, the V gene TRBV25-1, with 14 bases matching TRBD2. The CDR3 has 15 amino acids. Germline CDR1 and CDR2: MGHDK and SYGVNS. CDR3 sequence: CASSGGLAGDYEQYF. The CDR3 nucleotides read TGCGCCAGCAGCGGGGGACTAGCGGGGGACTACGAGCAGTACTTC.

The V call is TRBV28, the J call TRBJ2-5, with unresolved D. CDR1 is MDHEN and CDR2 is SYDVKM in the germline V gene. The CDR3 runs to 12 residues. V lost 6 bases and J 11 bases, leaving 16 bases between the germline ends. CDR3 coding DNA: TGTGCCAGCAGGATACTGAGGAATGAGCAGTACTTC. Its translation is CASRILRNEQYF.

This chain links TRBV4-1 with TRBJ2-7; 11 bases fit TRBD1. CDR1 is MGHRA and CDR2 is YSYEKL in the germline V gene. The CDR3 runs 17 residues. V shed 2 bases and J 7 bases; nucleotides not matched to a gene: 13. The CDR3 coding sequence is TGCGCCAGCAGCCAACCAGGACAGGGGGCAAGGTCGTGGGAGCAGTACTTC. It is translated as CASSQPGQGARSWEQYF.

This clonotype was recorded a few times. This chain uses TRBV5-1 with TRBJ2-1; 9 bases agree with TRBD2. V gave up 1 base and J gave up 0 bases; unmatched junction bases: 5. Germline loops: CDR1 SGHRS, CDR2 YFSETQ. The CDR3 extends over 17 amino acids. The CDR3 DNA reads TGCGCCAGCAGCTTGCCTAGCGGGACCCTCTCCTACAATGAGCAGTTCTTC. Amino acids: CASSLPSGTLSYNEQFF.

This clonotype was counted only a few times. The chain has TRBV4-1 and TRBJ1-5; D not resolved. V shed 0 bases and J shed 1 base, with 10 bases lying between them. CDR1 is MGHRA, CDR2 YSYEKL, per germline. The CDR3 has 16 amino acids. CDR3 residues: CASSQESGRSNQPQHF. CDR3 coding DNA: TGCGCCAGCAGCCAAGAGAGCGGGAGGAGCAATCAGCCCCAGCATTTT.

The chain has TRBV5-1 and TRBJ1-2; D gene unclear. V lost 0 bases to trimming and J lost 7 bases, with 13 bases between them. The CDR3 runs to 14 residues. Germline CDR1 is SGHRS and CDR2 is YFSETQ. The CDR3: CASSLGEGKVGYTF. The CDR3 DNA follows: TGCGCCAGCAGCTTGGGAGAGGGAAAGGTTGGCTACACCTTC. Complete variable domain (other parts from reference TRBV5-1 and TRBJ1-2): KAGVTQTPRYLIKTRGQQVTLSCSPISGHRSVSWYQQTPGQGLQFLFEYFSETQRNKGNFPGRFSGRQFSNSRSEMNVSTLELGDSALYLCASSLGEGKVGYTFGSGTRLTVV.

V is TRBV20-1 and J is TRBJ1-2, with TRBD1 as a possible D gene (6 bases). Trimming removed 4 bases from V and 4 bases from J, with 22 bases in between. The CDR3 has 16 amino acids. Looked up from germline, CDR1 is DFQATT and CDR2 is SNEGSKA (reference sequence). CDR3 amino acids: CSANRASAPGRYGYTF. DNA for the CDR3: TGCAGTGCTAACAGGGCATCGGCCCCTGGACGCTATGGCTACACCTTC.

The rearrangement links TRBV10-3 to TRBJ2-2; D possibly uses TRBD1 or TRBD2 (5 bases each). Trimming stripped 2 bases from V and 4 bases from J, with 17 bases between. Germline V gives CDR1 ENHRY, CDR2 SYGVKD. The CDR3 is made up of 17 amino acids. CDR3 amino acids: CAISEMGTGIPTGELFF. In DNA form, the CDR3 reads TGTGCCATCAGTGAGATGGGGACGGGGATCCCCACCGGGGAGCTGTTTTTT.

This clonotype came up once. One junction end does not reproduce the germline sequence, and a read error may be involved. V usage is TRBV20-1 and J usage is TRBJ2-1; D is uncertain. The CDR3 has 13 residues. CDR1 DFQATT and CDR2 SNEGSKA come from the germline V gene (reference sequence). In DNA, the CDR3 is TGCAGTGCCGACGTAGGCTCCTACAGTGAGCAGTTCTTC. It yields the protein CSADVGSYSEQFF.

This clonotype was detected only a few times. The chain links TRBV6-5 to TRBJ1-1; no clear D. The CDR3 loop spans 11 amino acids. Trimming removed 8 bases at V and 3 bases at J, with 7 bases between. Germline CDR1 MNHEY, CDR2 SVGAGI. CDR3 sequence reads: CASGRDTEAFF. CDR3 nucleotide sequence: TGTGCCAGCGGACGCGACACTGAAGCTTTCTTT.

CDR3 in amino acids: CASSRPLEGTDTQYF. The CDR3 bases are TGCGCCAGCAGCCGTCCTCTAGAGGGCACAGATACGCAGTATTTT. The rearrangement joins TRBV4-1 to TRBJ2-3; D gene ambiguous. Trimming left V 4 bases short and J 1 base short, with 12 bases between. Per germline, CDR1 MGHRA and CDR2 YSYEKL. CDR3 length equals 15 residues.

The chain links TRBV27 to TRBJ2-5; D is uncertain. Germline V gives CDR1 MNHEY, CDR2 SMNVEV (reference sequence). The CDR3 spans 16 residues. Trimming took 7 bases from V and 2 from J, leaving 20 bases between them. In DNA, the CDR3 is TGTGCCAGCACTCCGGGCCCCATCGGCGCACAAGAGACCCAGTACTTC. It is translated as CASTPGPIGAQETQYF.

This clonotype was picked up a small number of times. V gene TRBV7-7 combines with J gene TRBJ2-1; TRBD1 might be the D (6 bases). V gave up 2 bases and J gave up 8 bases, with 16 bases separating them. CDR1 SSHAT and CDR2 FNYEAQ come from the germline V gene (reference sequence). This CDR3 region has 15 residues. The CDR3 spells CASSLSYTSGDEQFF. The DNA of the CDR3 is TGTGCCAGCAGCTTATCTTATACTTCAGGGGATGAGCAGTTCTTC.

This clonotype has more than one count but fewer than ten. This chain joins TRBV4-1 and TRBJ1-4, with a possible D match to TRBD1 (5 bases). The germline gives CDR1 MGHRA, CDR2 YSYEKL. The germline V and J ends were trimmed by 1 base and 4 bases, with 10 bases remaining between them. The CDR3 has 15 residues. The CDR3 region has the DNA TGCGCCAGCAGCCAAGCGGTGGGGGGTAATGAAAAACTGTTTTTT. Translating gives CASSQAVGGNEKLFF.

The chain joins TRBV28 to TRBJ1-6; 9 nucleotides match TRBD1. Trimming removed 6 bases from V and 9 bases from J; junction bases left unmatched: 15. This CDR3 has 17 residues. Germline CDR1 MDHEN, CDR2 SYDVKM. This CDR3 is CASSLYGGGTGTSPLHF. The CDR3 coding sequence is TGTGCCAGCAGCCTTTATGGGGGCGGGACAGGGACTTCACCCCTCCACTTT.

The V gene is TRBV6-1, the J gene TRBJ2-3; D may be TRBD2 (6 bases). The V and J ends lost 0 bases and 13 bases respectively, with 17 bases between them. Looked up from germline, CDR1 is MNHNS and CDR2 is SASEGT. The CDR3 extends over 14 amino acids. The CDR3 DNA reads TGTGCCAGCAGTGAAGCCGGCAGGCGGGAAAGCGAGTATTTT. Protein: CASSEAGRRESEYF.

The gene calls are TRBV6-5 and TRBJ2-1; D unresolved. The V gene's germline CDR1 is MNHEY and CDR2 SVGAGI. The CDR3 length is 14 residues. Trimming left V 9 bases short and J 7 bases short, with 19 bases between. The CDR3 region is CASSQVAGWNEQFF. The CDR3 DNA follows: TGTGCCAGTTCCCAGGTTGCCGGTTGGAATGAGCAGTTCTTC.